This T cell receptor (beta chain) was sequenced for a study of blood T cell repertoires in COVID-19. Study-level information: Both acute and convalescent COVID-19 samples were obtained from the United States, Italy and Spain. The cDNA or gDNA used as material had been derived from T cells, B-cell-depleted T cells, or PBMCs.

As handled by the study authors: From reference gene primer amplification, estimates of nucleated cell counts were derived. Using immunoSEQ multiplex PCR, the repertoire was profiled, and TCRdb retains in-frame clones only, with some absent. Clonal size and the V and J genes are those of that table, whereas D and trimming came from the DNA. The sample gives 280,000 or so clones, 75% to 90% of which show up once; roughly 2.1% is in the top ten. Sequenced: peripheral blood. This clonotype was obtained from a woman aged 25 to 39 who had recovered from COVID-19.

CDR3 region: CASSVAPTDTQYF. In nucleotides, the CDR3 is TGTGCCAGCAGCGTAGCCCCTACAGATACGCAGTATTTT. The V gene is TRBV9, the J gene TRBJ2-3; no firm D call. The V end lost 0 bases, the J end lost 3 bases, and 5 bases lay between the germline ends. Germline V lookup: CDR1 SGDLS, CDR2 YYNGEE. The CDR3 length is 13 residues.